The 5 T cell receptor beta chains in this list originate from one sample, sequenced in a study of blood T cell repertoires in COVID-19. Repertoires were generated with immunoSEQ multiplex PCR, while TCRdb's copy carries only in-frame clones and drops some. The table has over 150,000 clones, approximately 84% seen once. Sequenced input: peripheral blood. The source is a woman over 75 with COVID-19, enrolled during active disease.

In DNA form, the CDR3 reads TGTGCCAGCAGTCAACTGGCTAGCGGGGAGGCAGATACGCAGTATTTT. It specifies CASSQLASGEADTQYF. The V and J genes are TRBV28 and TRBJ2-3; 9 nucleotides line up with TRBD2. The CDR3 extends over 16 amino acids. Germline CDR1 reads MDHEN; CDR2 reads SYDVKM. Trimming took 5 bases from V and 4 from J; bases not matched to a gene: 10.

The V and J genes are TRBV19 and TRBJ2-7, with 7 positions matching TRBD1. The CDR3 has 14 amino acids. Germline V gene sequence: CDR1 LNHDA, CDR2 SQIVND (reference sequence). The V segment lost 5 bases and the J segment 2 bases; nucleotides outside the gene matches: 6. CDR3 bases: TGTGCCAGTAGTTGGGGACAGAGGCCCTACGAGCAGTACTTC. It translates to CASSWGQRPYEQYF.

The chain joins TRBV9 to TRBJ2-1, with D tentatively TRBD2 (5 bases). V dropped 0 bases and J dropped 4 bases, with 11 bases sitting between them. The CDR3 is 15 residues long. CDR1 is SGDLS, CDR2 YYNGEE, per germline. The chain's CDR3 is CASSVASGLYNEQFF. CDR3 DNA sequence: TGTGCCAGCAGCGTAGCTTCGGGGTTATACAATGAGCAGTTCTTC.

This clone was seen only once. V is TRBV6-2 or TRBV6-3 and J is TRBJ2-2, with 7 bases lining up with TRBD1. The CDR3 totals 15 residues. V shed 7 bases, J shed 1 base, and the junction held 6 bases outside the gene matches. Germline V gives CDR1 MNHEY, CDR2 SVGEGT. The CDR3: CASTPRTGNTGELFF. CDR3 nucleotide sequence: TGTGCCAGCACCCCCCGGACAGGGAACACCGGGGAGCTGTTTTTT.

The rearrangement links TRBV7-2 to TRBJ2-3, with D unclear. V gave up 7 bases and J gave up 5 bases, with 10 bases separating them. The CDR3 has 12 amino acids. Germline V gene sequence: CDR1 SGHTA, CDR2 FQGNSA. The CDR3, as DNA: TGTGCCAGCAAAACAAGTGGAGATACGCAGTATTTT. Translation gives CASKTSGDTQYF.